A selection of T cell receptor beta chains follows, all from one sample in a study of T cells in localized non-small cell lung cancer. TCRdb keeps only in-frame clones here, not all; method: immunoSEQ multiplex PCR. The sample has roughly 30,000 clones; 80% to 95% are singletons. The sequenced sample was peripheral blood mononuclear cells, obtained before any cancer treatment. The receptor source for this set is a woman between 40 and 69 years old with stage III lung adenocarcinoma. CDR3s include the opening cysteine and the closing phenylalanine or tryptophan. The order of the fields is J gene, V gene, CDR3 protein.

TRBJ1-6 | TRBV19 | CASSIGQSSSPLHF
TRBJ1-1 | TRBV28 | CASSSLPRGRGTEAFF
TRBJ2-1 | TRBV25-1 | CASGDSDNEQFF
TRBJ2-5 | TRBV6-1 | CASSERGAPYF
TRBJ2-2 | TRBV5-5 | CASYVSGGVNTGELFF
TRBJ2-2 | TRBV27 | CASSLGASTGELFF
TRBJ1-2 | TRBV2 | CASRWAQAGYGYTF
TRBJ2-2 | TRBV7-9 | CASSPGTLNTGELFF
TRBJ1-3 | TRBV4-1 | CASSQDQRSGNTIYF
TRBJ2-5 | TRBV10-2 | CASSEGNRAETQYF
TRBJ1-4 | TRBV5-4 | CASSFRNEKLFF
TRBJ2-7 | TRBV4-3 | CASSQGLAGTSYEQYF
TRBJ2-7 | TRBV9 | CASSVDPHRLHEQYF